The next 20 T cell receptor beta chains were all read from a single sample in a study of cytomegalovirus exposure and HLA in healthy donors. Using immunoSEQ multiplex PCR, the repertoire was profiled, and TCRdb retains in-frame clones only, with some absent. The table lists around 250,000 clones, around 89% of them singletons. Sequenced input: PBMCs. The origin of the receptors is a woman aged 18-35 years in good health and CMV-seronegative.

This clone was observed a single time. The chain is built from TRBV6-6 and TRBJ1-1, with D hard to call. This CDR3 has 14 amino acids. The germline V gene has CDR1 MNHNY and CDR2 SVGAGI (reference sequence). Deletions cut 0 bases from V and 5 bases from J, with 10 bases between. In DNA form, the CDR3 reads TGTGCCAGCAGTTACTCGATGCGAGGGACTGAAGCTTTCTTT. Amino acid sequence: CASSYSMRGTEAFF.

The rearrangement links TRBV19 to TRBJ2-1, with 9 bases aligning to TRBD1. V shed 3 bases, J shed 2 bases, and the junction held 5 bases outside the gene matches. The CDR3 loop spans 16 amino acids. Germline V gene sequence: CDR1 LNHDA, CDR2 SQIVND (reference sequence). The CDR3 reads CASSIGTGSPYNEQFF. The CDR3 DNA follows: TGTGCCAGTAGTATTGGGACAGGGTCCCCCTACAATGAGCAGTTCTTC.

CDR3 DNA sequence: TGCGCCAGCAGCCCGGACAGTAGCTACAATGAGCAGTTCTTC. This encodes CASSPDSSYNEQFF. This chain connects TRBV4-3 to TRBJ2-1; TRBD1 is a possible D gene (6 bases). The CDR3 spans 14 residues. CDR1 and CDR2 from the germline V gene are LGHNA and YSLEER. With 4 bases removed from V and 3 bases from J, the gap between germline ends came to 10 bases.

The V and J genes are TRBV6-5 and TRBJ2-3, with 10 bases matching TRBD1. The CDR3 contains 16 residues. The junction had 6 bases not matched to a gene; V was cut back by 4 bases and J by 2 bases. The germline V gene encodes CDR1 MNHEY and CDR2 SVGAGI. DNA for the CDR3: TGTGCCAGCAGTTCCACCGGGACAGGGGACACAGATACGCAGTATTTT. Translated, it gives CASSSTGTGDTDTQYF.

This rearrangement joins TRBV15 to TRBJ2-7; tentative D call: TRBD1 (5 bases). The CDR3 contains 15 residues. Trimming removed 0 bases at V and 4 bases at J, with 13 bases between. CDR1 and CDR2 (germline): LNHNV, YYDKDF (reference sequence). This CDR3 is CATSRDRVLEYEQYF. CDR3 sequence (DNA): TGTGCCACCAGCAGAGACAGGGTTTTGGAATACGAGCAGTACTTC. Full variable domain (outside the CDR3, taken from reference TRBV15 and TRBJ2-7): DAMVIQNPRYQVTQFGKPVTLSCSQTLNHNVMYWYQQKSSQAPKLLFHYYDKDFNNEADTPDNFQSRRPNTSFCFLDIRSPGLGDTAMYLCATSRDRVLEYEQYFGPGTRLTVT.

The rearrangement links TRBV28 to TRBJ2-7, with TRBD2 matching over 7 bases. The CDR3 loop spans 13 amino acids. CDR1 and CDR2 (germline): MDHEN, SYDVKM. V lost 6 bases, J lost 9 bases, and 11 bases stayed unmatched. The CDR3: CASSSSGTKAQYV. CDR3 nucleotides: TGTGCCAGCAGCTCCAGTGGGACTAAGGCGCAGTACGTC.

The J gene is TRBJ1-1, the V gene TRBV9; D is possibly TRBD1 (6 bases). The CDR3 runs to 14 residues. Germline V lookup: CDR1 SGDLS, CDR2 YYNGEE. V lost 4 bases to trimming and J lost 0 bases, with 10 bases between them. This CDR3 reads CASSRGSLNTEAFF. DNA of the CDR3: TGTGCCAGCAGCAGGGGGTCCCTGAACACTGAAGCTTTCTTT.

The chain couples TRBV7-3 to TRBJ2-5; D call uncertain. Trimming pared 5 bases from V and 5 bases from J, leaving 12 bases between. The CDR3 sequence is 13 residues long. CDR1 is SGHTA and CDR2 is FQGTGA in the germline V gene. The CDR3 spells CASSPARSETQYF. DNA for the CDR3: TGTGCCAGCAGCCCCGCGCGAAGTGAGACCCAGTACTTC.

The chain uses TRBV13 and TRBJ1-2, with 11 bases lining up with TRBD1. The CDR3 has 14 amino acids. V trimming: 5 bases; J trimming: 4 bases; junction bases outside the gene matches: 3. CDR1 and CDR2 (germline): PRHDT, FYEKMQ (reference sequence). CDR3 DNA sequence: TGTGCCAGCAGCCCGGGACAGGGGGGCTATGGCTACACCTTC. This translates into CASSPGQGGYGYTF. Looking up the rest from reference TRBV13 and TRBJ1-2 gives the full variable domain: AAGVIQSPRHLIKEKRETATLKCYPIPRHDTVYWYQQGPGQDPQFLISFYEKMQSDKGSIPDRFSAQQFSDYHSELNMSSLELGDSALYFCASSPGQGGYGYTFGSGTRLTVV.

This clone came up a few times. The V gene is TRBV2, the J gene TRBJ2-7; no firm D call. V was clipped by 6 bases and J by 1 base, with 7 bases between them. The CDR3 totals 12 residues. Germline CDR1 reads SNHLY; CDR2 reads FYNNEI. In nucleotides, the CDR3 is TGTGCCAGCAGCTCTGAGTCCTACGAGCAGTACTTC. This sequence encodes CASSSESYEQYF.

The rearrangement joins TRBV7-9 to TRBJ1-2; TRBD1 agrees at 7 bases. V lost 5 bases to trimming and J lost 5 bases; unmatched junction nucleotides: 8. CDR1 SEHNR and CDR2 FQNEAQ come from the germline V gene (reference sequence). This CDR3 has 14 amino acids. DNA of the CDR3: TGTGCCAGCAGCCCCCCGGGACAGTCATATGGCTACACCTTC. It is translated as CASSPPGQSYGYTF.

The CDR3 DNA follows: TGTGCCAGTAGCCCAGGGGCTGGGAATGAGCAGTTCTTC. Translated: CASSPGAGNEQFF. V is TRBV19 and J is TRBJ2-1; TRBD1 is a possible D gene (6 bases). Looked up from germline, CDR1 is LNHDA and CDR2 is SQIVND (reference sequence). CDR3 length: 13 amino acids. V gave up 6 bases and J gave up 7 bases, with 13 bases separating them. Complete variable domain (other parts from reference TRBV19 and TRBJ2-1): DGGITQSPKYLFRKEGQNVTLSCEQNLNHDAMYWYRQDPGQGLRLIYYSQIVNDFQKGDIAEGYSVSREKKESFPLTVTSAQKNPTAFYLCASSPGAGNEQFFGPGTRLTVL.

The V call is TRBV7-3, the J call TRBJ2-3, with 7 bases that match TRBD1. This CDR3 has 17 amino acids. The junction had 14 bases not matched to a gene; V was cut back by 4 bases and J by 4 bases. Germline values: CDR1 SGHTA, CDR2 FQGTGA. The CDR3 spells CASSSGQKQEQSDTQYF. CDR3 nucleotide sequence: TGTGCCAGCAGCTCGGGACAGAAGCAAGAACAATCAGATACGCAGTATTTT.

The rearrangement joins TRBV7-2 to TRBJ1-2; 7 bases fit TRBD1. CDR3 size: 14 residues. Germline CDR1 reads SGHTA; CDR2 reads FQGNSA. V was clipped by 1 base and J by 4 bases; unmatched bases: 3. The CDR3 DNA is TGTGCCAGCAGCTTAGAAGGGGGCGGCTATGGCTACACCTTC. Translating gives CASSLEGGGYGYTF.

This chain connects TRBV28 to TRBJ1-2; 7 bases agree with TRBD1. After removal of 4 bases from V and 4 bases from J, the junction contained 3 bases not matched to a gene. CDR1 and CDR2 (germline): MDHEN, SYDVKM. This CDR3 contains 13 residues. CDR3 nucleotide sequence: TGTGCCAGCAGTTGGGGGGACAGCTATGGCTACACCTTC. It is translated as CASSWGDSYGYTF.

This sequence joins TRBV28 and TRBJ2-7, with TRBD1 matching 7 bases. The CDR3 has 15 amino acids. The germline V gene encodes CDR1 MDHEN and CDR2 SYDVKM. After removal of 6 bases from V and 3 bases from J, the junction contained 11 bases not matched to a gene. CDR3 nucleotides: TGTGCCAGCAGAGAAACGACAGGGTTAAACTACGAGCAGTACTTC. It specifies CASRETTGLNYEQYF. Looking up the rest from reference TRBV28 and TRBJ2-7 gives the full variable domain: DVKVTQSSRYLVKRTGEKVFLECVQDMDHENMFWYRQDPGLGLRLIYFSYDVKMKEKGDIPEGYSVSREKKERFSLILESASTNQTSMYLCASRETTGLNYEQYFGPGTRLTVT.

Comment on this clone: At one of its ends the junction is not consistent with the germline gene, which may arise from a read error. The DNA of the CDR3 is TGTGCCAGCAGCGTTGACTCCCACAATGAGCAGTTCTTC. It specifies CASSVDSHNEQFF. The chain links TRBV6-4 to TRBJ2-1; D is unclear. Germline V gene data show CDR1 as MRHNA and CDR2 as SNTAGT. CDR3 size: 13 residues.

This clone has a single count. The chain's CDR3 is CSASEAYEQYV. The DNA of the CDR3 is TGCAGTGCTAGTGAGGCCTACGAGCAGTACGTC. The rearrangement links TRBV20-1 to TRBJ2-7; unclear D gene. Trimming removed 3 bases at V and 2 bases at J, with 5 bases between. The length of the CDR3 is 11 residues. Germline assignment: CDR1 DFQATT and CDR2 SNEGSKA (reference sequence).

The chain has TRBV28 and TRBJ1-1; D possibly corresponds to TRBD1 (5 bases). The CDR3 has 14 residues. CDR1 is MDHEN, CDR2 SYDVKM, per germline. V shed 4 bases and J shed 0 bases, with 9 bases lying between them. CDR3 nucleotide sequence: TGTGCCAGCAGTTGGACACGTGTGAACACTGAAGCTTTCTTT. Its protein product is CASSWTRVNTEAFF.

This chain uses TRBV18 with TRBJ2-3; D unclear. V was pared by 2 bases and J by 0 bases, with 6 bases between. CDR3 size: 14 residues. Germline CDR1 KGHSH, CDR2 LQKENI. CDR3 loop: CASSPTDSTDTQYF. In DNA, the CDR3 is TGTGCCAGCTCACCAACAGACAGCACAGATACGCAGTATTTT.